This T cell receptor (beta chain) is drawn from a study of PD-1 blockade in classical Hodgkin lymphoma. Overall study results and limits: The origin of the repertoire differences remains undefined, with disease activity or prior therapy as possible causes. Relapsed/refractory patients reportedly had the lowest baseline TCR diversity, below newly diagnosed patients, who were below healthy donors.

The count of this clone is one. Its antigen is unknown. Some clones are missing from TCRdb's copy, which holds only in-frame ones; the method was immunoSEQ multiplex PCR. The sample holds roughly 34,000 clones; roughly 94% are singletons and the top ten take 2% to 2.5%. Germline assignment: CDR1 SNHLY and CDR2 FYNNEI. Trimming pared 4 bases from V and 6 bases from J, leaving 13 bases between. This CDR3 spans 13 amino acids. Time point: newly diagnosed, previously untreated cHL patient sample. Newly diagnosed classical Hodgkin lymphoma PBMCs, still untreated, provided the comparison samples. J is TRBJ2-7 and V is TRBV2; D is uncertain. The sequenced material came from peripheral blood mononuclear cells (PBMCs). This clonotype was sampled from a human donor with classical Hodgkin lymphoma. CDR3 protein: CASSGITDTEQYF. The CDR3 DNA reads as TGTGCCAGCAGTGGGATCACTGACACCGAGCAGTACTTC.